The 27 T cell receptor beta chains listed next were all sequenced from one sample in a study of T cells in Graves' hyperthyroidism and ophthalmopathy. RNA transcripts gave rise to amplified TCR beta CDR3 regions. A first-round RT-PCR of the TCR CDR3 used the HTBI primer set. TCRdb redid the calling of the multiplex PCR reads with MiXCR, one entry per CDR3 protein. This table has about 480,000 distinct CDR3 sequences, roughly 14% appearing once. The sequencing input was blood. The source of these receptors is a woman under 30 with Graves' hyperthyroidism.

This clonotype was observed at least ten times. The CDR3 bases are TGCGCCAGCAGCTTGGGACAGAGAGGGGAGACCCAGTACTTC. Protein sequence: CASSLGQRGETQYF. This sequence joins TRBV5-1 and TRBJ2-5; the D gene could be TRBD1 or TRBD2 (5 bases each). The V end was cut by 0 bases, the J end by 5 bases, with 11 bases between. Per the germline V gene, CDR1 is SGHRS and CDR2 is YFSETQ. The CDR3 has 14 residues.

The chain carries TRBV27 and TRBJ2-1, with D perhaps TRBD2 (5 bases). The CDR3 extends over 15 amino acids. V lost 7 bases, J lost 2 bases, and 15 bases lay in between. Germline V gives CDR1 MNHEY, CDR2 SMNVEV (reference sequence). Here the CDR3 DNA reads TGTGCCAGCAAAGCATATCGGGAAACCTACAATGAGCAGTTCTTC. It specifies CASKAYRETYNEQFF.

The V gene is TRBV4-1, the J gene TRBJ2-3; tentatively, D is TRBD2 (5 bases). With 0 bases removed from V and 0 bases from J, the gap between germline ends came to 10 bases. In germline, CDR1 is MGHRA, CDR2 YSYEKL. CDR3 length equals 16 residues. For the CDR3, the DNA is TGCGCCAGCAGCCAAGATCCAGCGGCTAGCACAGATACGCAGTATTTT. It translates to CASSQDPAASTDTQYF.

This clonotype was seen repeatedly, ten times or more. The chain has TRBV5-8 and TRBJ2-7; 7 bases are shared with TRBD1. V lost 4 bases, J lost 1 base, and 8 bases stayed unmatched. CDR1 is SGHTS, CDR2 YDEGEE, per germline. This CDR3 region has 15 residues. The CDR3 DNA follows: TGTGCCAGCAGCCTCCGACAGGGAGAATCCTACGAGCAGTACTTC. This encodes CASSLRQGESYEQYF.

The chain links TRBV20-1 to TRBJ1-1, with D unclear. Between the trimmed V and J ends, which lost 2 bases and 1 base, there was a span of 8 bases. CDR3 length: 13 residues. Germline V CDR1 and CDR2: DFQATT, SNEGSKA (reference sequence). CDR3 residues: CSARWQTNTEAFF. DNA for the CDR3: TGCAGTGCTAGATGGCAGACGAACACTGAAGCTTTCTTT.

The chain has TRBV3-1 and TRBJ1-2; D gene ambiguous. With 0 bases removed from V and 4 bases from J, the gap between germline ends came to 9 bases. The CDR3 runs to 14 residues. Looked up from germline, CDR1 is LGHDT and CDR2 is YNNKEL (reference sequence). CDR3 coding DNA: TGTGCCAGCAGCCAAGAGACACAGATCTATGGCTACACCTTC. It codes for CASSQETQIYGYTF.

This clonotype was recorded many times. The chain carries TRBV6-5 and TRBJ2-3, with 8 positions matching TRBD2. From germline, CDR1 is MNHEY and CDR2 SVGAGI. J was trimmed by 3 bases and V by 2 bases; bases with no gene match: 4. The CDR3 loop spans 15 amino acids. In nucleotides, the CDR3 is TGTGCCAGCAGTTACGACGTAGCGGGAACAGATACGCAGTATTTT. Amino acid sequence: CASSYDVAGTDTQYF.

This clonotype has just a few counts. The chain uses TRBV7-9 and TRBJ2-1, with 14 bases lining up with TRBD2. CDR3 length equals 16 residues. V lost 5 bases and J lost 7; bases outside the gene matches: 7. Germline V lookup: CDR1 SEHNR, CDR2 FQNEAQ (reference sequence). The CDR3: CASSPRLAGGLNEQFF. In DNA form, the CDR3 reads TGTGCCAGCAGCCCCCGACTAGCGGGAGGGCTAAATGAGCAGTTCTTC.

The chain couples TRBV4-1 to TRBJ2-1; 10 bases are a match to TRBD2. The trim removed 0 bases at V and 10 bases at J, leaving 9 bases unmatched. CDR1 is MGHRA and CDR2 is YSYEKL in the germline V gene. The CDR3 sequence is 16 residues long. The CDR3 protein is CASSQDSLAGVKEQFF. CDR3 nucleotides: TGCGCCAGCAGCCAAGATTCCCTAGCGGGAGTAAAGGAGCAGTTCTTC.

V usage is TRBV7-3 and J usage is TRBJ2-1; D ambiguous. The V gene lost 4 bases and the J gene lost 5 bases, with 9 bases spanning the gap. Per germline, CDR1 SGHTA and CDR2 FQGTGA. The CDR3 loop spans 13 amino acids. In DNA, the CDR3 is TGTGCCAGCAGCTCCACAGCTAACAATGAGCAGTTCTTC. This translates into CASSSTANNEQFF.

This clonotype has at least ten counts. The V and J genes are TRBV12-5 and TRBJ1-1; no reliable D call. V was pared by 6 bases and J by 2 bases, with 7 bases between. This CDR3 is built from 12 residues. Germline assignment: CDR1 LGHNT and CDR2 FRNRAP. CDR3 region: CASGIDNTEAFF. CDR3 in DNA: TGTGCTAGTGGCATCGACAACACTGAAGCTTTCTTT.

This clonotype has more than one count but fewer than ten. The chain links TRBV14 to TRBJ1-2, with TRBD1 matching over 10 bases. Germline V lookup: CDR1 SGHDN, CDR2 FVKESK. The CDR3 is 14 amino acids. After removal of 4 bases from V and 7 bases from J, the junction contained 6 bases not matched to a gene. This CDR3 is CASSLYGTGAGYTF. For the CDR3, the DNA is TGTGCCAGCAGCCTATACGGGACAGGGGCTGGCTACACCTTC.

The chain carries TRBV15 and TRBJ1-5, with a tentative D call TRBD1 (6 bases). Trimming cost V 1 base and J 0 bases, with 16 bases left between them. The CDR3 loop spans 18 amino acids. Germline CDR1 LNHNV, CDR2 YYDKDF (reference sequence). CDR3 amino acids: CATSRGGYGGYSNQPQHF. The CDR3 DNA reads TGTGCCACCAGCAGAGGCGGTTATGGGGGCTATAGCAATCAGCCCCAGCATTTT.

There are many counts of this clonotype. The chain has TRBV6-1 and TRBJ1-4, with 8 bases lining up with TRBD1. The junction had 8 bases not matched to a gene; V was cut back by 1 base and J by 10 bases. This CDR3 is built from 15 residues. CDR1 and CDR2 (germline): MNHNS, SASEGT. The CDR3 bases are TGTGCCAGCAGTGAAGTTCGGGCAGGGGGCGGAAAACTGTTTTTT. It is translated as CASSEVRAGGGKLFF.

The table lists this clonotype with a few counts. The genes are TRBV11-3 and TRBJ2-7; either TRBD1 or TRBD2 may fit D (6 bases each). The germline CDR1 and CDR2 sequences are SGHNT and YENEEA. V was pared by 1 base and J by 2 bases, with 12 bases between. CDR3 length: 15 residues. CDR3 protein: CASSLVGGRPYEQYF. Here the CDR3 DNA reads TGTGCCAGCAGCTTAGTAGGGGGGCGCCCCTACGAGCAGTACTTC.

The chain links TRBV12-3 or TRBV12-4 to TRBJ1-5, with D unclear. The CDR3 spans 13 residues. V was pared by 4 bases and J by 4 bases, with 8 bases between. The CDR3 DNA follows: TGTGCCAGCAGTTCGGACTTAAATCAGCCCCAGCATTTT. Its protein is CASSSDLNQPQHF.

This clonotype was counted many times. The V gene is TRBV6-1, the J gene TRBJ1-2, with D unresolved. With 5 bases removed from V and 3 bases from J, the gap between germline ends came to 16 bases. This CDR3 contains 15 residues. Germline V gene sequence: CDR1 MNHNS, CDR2 SASEGT. The CDR3 coding sequence is TGTGCCAGCAGTTACAGCGGGGAGCAAGACTATGGCTACACCTTC. Its translation: CASSYSGEQDYGYTF.

This clonotype was found once. A read error is possible here, since a much larger clone lies one base away. The chain has TRBV9 and TRBJ1-2; 7 nucleotides align to TRBD1. The CDR3 runs to 14 residues. Germline values: CDR1 SGDLS, CDR2 YYNGEE. The CDR3 DNA reads as TGTGCCAACAGCGTAGATGACAGGGAGGTTGGCTACACCTTC. The encoded protein is CANSVDDREVGYTF. The full variable domain, its missing parts supplied by reference TRBV9 and TRBJ1-2, is DSGVTQTPKHLITATGQRVTLRCSPRSGDLSVYWYQQSLDQGLQFLIQYYNGEERAKGNILERFSAQQFPDLHSELNLSSLELGDSALYFCANSVDDREVGYTFGSGTRLTVV.

This clonotype was seen ten or more times. This chain joins TRBV11-2 and TRBJ1-2; D is uncertain. The CDR3 runs to 14 residues. Per germline, CDR1 SGHAT and CDR2 FQNNGV. V lost 7 bases and J 4 bases, leaving 16 bases between the germline ends. CDR3 loop: CASNPLDGPYGYTF. The DNA of the CDR3 is TGTGCCAGCAACCCCCTGGACGGCCCCTATGGCTACACCTTC.

This clonotype was observed many times. CDR3 region: CASSFGRRFRETQYF. As DNA, the CDR3 is TGTGCCAGCAGTTTCGGCAGGCGGTTTAGGGAGACCCAGTACTTC. V is TRBV12-3 or TRBV12-4 and J is TRBJ2-5, with unresolved D. The ends were cut back, 3 bases at V and 5 bases at J, with 16 bases in the middle. The CDR3 loop spans 15 amino acids.

This clonotype showed up many times. This chain links TRBV12-3 or TRBV12-4 with TRBJ2-1; D not resolved. With 2 bases removed from V and 5 bases from J, the gap between germline ends came to 10 bases. CDR3 length equals 14 residues. The DNA for the CDR3 is TGTGCCAGCAGTTTATCAGCGCAGAACAATGAGCAGTTCTTC. It translates to CASSLSAQNNEQFF.

The table lists this clonotype with a few counts. The chain uses TRBV12-3 or TRBV12-4 and TRBJ2-7, with D possibly being TRBD2 (6 bases). Trimming removed 6 bases from V and 7 bases from J, with 10 bases in between. CDR3 length equals 11 residues. The CDR3 here is CASSHAGEQYF. CDR3 nucleotide sequence: TGTGCCAGCAGCCACGCGGGGGAGCAGTACTTC.

The sample holds many counts of this clonotype. This sequence joins TRBV20-1 and TRBJ2-3; 8 nucleotides align to TRBD2. With V trimmed by 6 bases and J by 4 bases, 12 bases remained unmatched. This CDR3 spans 15 amino acids. Per germline, CDR1 DFQATT and CDR2 SNEGSKA (reference sequence). The chain's CDR3 is CSAPLAGGGADTQYF. The CDR3 DNA is TGCAGTGCCCCCCTGGCGGGAGGAGGAGCAGATACGCAGTATTTT.

V usage is TRBV6-1 and J usage is TRBJ2-7; D call uncertain. The CDR3 runs to 13 residues. V was cut by 6 bases and J by 0 bases, with 9 bases left in between. Germline V lookup: CDR1 MNHNS, CDR2 SASEGT. The CDR3 reads CASRGLSSYEQYF. The CDR3 nucleotides read TGTGCCAGCAGGGGCCTGAGCTCCTACGAGCAGTACTTC.

The table lists this clonotype with many counts. This chain uses TRBV20-1 with TRBJ1-2; perhaps TRBD1 as D (6 bases). Germline assignment: CDR1 DFQATT and CDR2 SNEGSKA (reference sequence). V was trimmed by 6 bases and J by 5 bases, leaving 16 bases between them. The CDR3 extends over 13 amino acids. CDR3 region: CSAVGQKLYGYTF. As DNA, the CDR3 is TGCAGTGCGGTCGGACAGAAACTTTATGGCTACACCTTC.

This clonotype was recorded at least ten times. V gene TRBV18 combines with J gene TRBJ2-7; D possibly matches TRBD1 or TRBD2 (5 bases each). This CDR3 has 15 residues. CDR1 and CDR2 from the germline V gene are KGHSH and LQKENI. Trimming pared 0 bases from V and 3 bases from J, leaving 12 bases between. This CDR3 is CASSPPPQGVYEQYF. CDR3 nucleotides: TGTGCCAGCTCACCACCCCCCCAGGGAGTCTACGAGCAGTACTTC.

The table lists this clonotype with many counts. The chain carries TRBV7-8 and TRBJ2-5, with D perhaps matching TRBD2 (6 bases). This CDR3 is 17 amino acids long. V lost 3 bases to trimming and J lost 3 bases, with 20 bases between them. In germline, CDR1 is SGHVS, CDR2 FQNEAQ. This CDR3 is CASSLAPSERGKETQYF. Written as DNA, the CDR3 is TGTGCCAGCAGCTTGGCGCCTAGCGAACGGGGAAAAGAGACCCAGTACTTC.